The clone carrying this TCR beta chain has more than one count but fewer than ten. The junction had 7 bases not matched to a gene; V was cut back by 3 bases and J by 4 bases. CDR3 size: 15 residues. Clinical symptoms, serum thyroxine and TRAb, thyroid ultrasound and orbital computed tomography together formed the diagnostic basis. The data were taken from a study of T cells in Graves' hyperthyroidism and ophthalmopathy. Amplified regions were TCR beta CDR3 sequences from RNA transcripts. TCR CDR3 underwent first-round RT-PCR with the HTBI primer set. From the multiplex PCR reads, TCRdb called clonotypes with MiXCR, one entry per CDR3 protein. The sample lists some 510,000 distinct CDR3 sequences; around 21% were seen once.

The V call is TRBV12-3 or TRBV12-4, the J call TRBJ2-7, with 9 bases matching TRBD1. The sample comprised blood. This clonotype originated in a young man with Graves' hyperthyroidism. CDR3 DNA sequence: TGTGCCAGCAGTTTGGGGGGACAGGGTTATTACGAGCAGTACTTC. Residues: CASSLGGQGYYEQYF.